A single sample gave rise to the 14 T cell receptor beta chains below, sequenced in a study of T cell responses to AZD1222 COVID-19 vaccine. The table came from immunoSEQ multiplex PCR; TCRdb's copy has only in-frame clones and leaves some out. The sample lists about 140,000 clones, roughly 90% occurring once. Sequences were derived from peripheral blood, sampled on day 0 of AZD1222 vaccination. These receptors originate from an adult in good health.

The gene calls are TRBV12-5 and TRBJ1-3; D gene unclear. Germline V gives CDR1 LGHNT, CDR2 FRNRAP. This CDR3 has 14 amino acids. V lost 4 bases and J lost 0, with 7 bases in between. The CDR3 bases are TGTGCTAGTGGTTCTTCGGGCTCTGGAAACACCATATATTTT. This gives the protein CASGSSGSGNTIYF.

The chain links TRBV7-9 to TRBJ2-2; D gene unclear. V was clipped by 0 bases and J by 3 bases, with 5 bases between them. Looked up from germline, CDR1 is SEHNR and CDR2 is FQNEAQ (reference sequence). The CDR3 has 14 amino acids. The CDR3 is CASSLARYTGELFF. The CDR3 DNA is TGTGCCAGCAGCTTAGCGCGGTACACCGGGGAGCTGTTTTTT.

The chain carries TRBV7-3 and TRBJ1-1, with D unclear. This CDR3 is 16 amino acids long. Germline lookup yields CDR1 SGHTA and CDR2 FQGTGA. Deletions cut 1 base from V and 0 bases from J, with 12 bases between. CDR3 amino acids: CASSLNRARLNTEAFF. The CDR3 bases are TGTGCCAGCAGCTTAAATCGGGCAAGATTGAACACTGAAGCTTTCTTT.

J is TRBJ1-1 and V is TRBV6-2 or TRBV6-3; D is perhaps TRBD1 (6 bases). V was shortened by 5 bases and J by 5 bases, with 21 bases between the two germline ends. The CDR3 length is 16 residues. Germline loops: CDR1 MNHEY, CDR2 SVGEGT. The CDR3: CASSTSGPLGGTEAFF. CDR3 nucleotide sequence: TGTGCCAGCAGTACATCCGGACCCCTAGGGGGGACTGAAGCTTTCTTT.

The sample holds one count of this clone. This chain joins TRBV6-5 and TRBJ2-7; D is ambiguous. This CDR3 is 13 amino acids long. Germline values: CDR1 MNHEY, CDR2 SVGAGI. Between the trimmed V and J ends, which lost 9 bases and 0 bases, there was a span of 12 bases. The CDR3 sequence is CASAQIFSYEQYF. The CDR3 DNA is TGTGCCAGTGCGCAGATTTTCTCCTACGAGCAGTACTTC.

V and J are TRBV18 and TRBJ2-1; tentatively, D is TRBD1 or TRBD2 (6 bases each). In germline, CDR1 is KGHSH, CDR2 LQKENI. The CDR3 loop spans 14 amino acids. Trimming pared 6 bases from V and 6 bases from J, leaving 15 bases between. CDR3: CASSPGGGGNEQFF. The CDR3 region has the DNA TGTGCCAGCTCTCCCGGAGGAGGGGGCAATGAGCAGTTCTTC.

This chain uses TRBV19 with TRBJ1-5; TRBD1 agrees at 7 bases. Germline V gives CDR1 LNHDA, CDR2 SQIVND (reference sequence). V gave up 10 bases and J gave up 0 bases; unmatched junction bases: 12. The CDR3 totals 16 residues. The CDR3 DNA reads as TGTGCCACAAGAAGGGGGCGAGGGGATAGCAATCAGCCCCAGCATTTT. Translated, it gives CATRRGRGDSNQPQHF.

The chain has TRBV6-5 and TRBJ1-6, with D perhaps matching TRBD1 (5 bases). The ends were cut back, 5 bases at V and 7 bases at J, with 9 bases in the middle. CDR1 and CDR2 (germline): MNHEY, SVGAGI. The CDR3 covers 13 residues. DNA for the CDR3: TGTGCCAGCAGTCCGGGGCAGAATTCACCCCTCCACTTT. Protein product: CASSPGQNSPLHF.

The V call is TRBV4-3, the J call TRBJ2-1; 9 positions match TRBD1. V lost 0 bases and J lost 0; bases outside the gene matches: 0. Germline assignment: CDR1 LGHNA and CDR2 YSLEER. CDR3 length: 16 amino acids. The CDR3 DNA follows: TGCGCCAGCAGCCAAGAGACAGGGGGCTCCTACAATGAGCAGTTCTTC. Translating it yields CASSQETGGSYNEQFF.

The V gene is TRBV19, the J gene TRBJ2-7; the D gene could be TRBD1 or TRBD2 (5 bases each). The germline CDR1 and CDR2 sequences are LNHDA and SQIVND (reference sequence). This CDR3 spans 13 amino acids. V lost 3 bases, J lost 6 bases, and 12 bases lay in between. The CDR3 spells CASSIRPRGEQYF. CDR3 in DNA: TGTGCCAGTAGTATTCGACCGAGGGGCGAGCAGTACTTC.

This chain joins TRBV12-3 or TRBV12-4 and TRBJ1-5, with D unresolved. CDR3 length equals 13 residues. Trimming left V 0 bases short and J 9 bases short, with 9 bases between. The DNA for the CDR3 is TGTGCCAGCAGTTTAGCGCTCAGCCCGCCCCAGCATTTT. It codes for CASSLALSPPQHF.

The chain recombines TRBV6-5 with TRBJ1-3; weak D call: TRBD1 (5 bases). This CDR3 spans 13 amino acids. Trimming stripped 11 bases from V and 0 bases from J, with 11 bases between. Per germline, CDR1 MNHEY and CDR2 SVGAGI. CDR3 nucleotides: TGTGCCGCTCGACAGATCTCTGGAAACACCATATATTTT. Translated, it gives CAARQISGNTIYF.

The genes are TRBV10-3 and TRBJ1-1; 12 bases agree with TRBD1. Germline trimming cut 6 bases from V and 0 bases from J; bases unmatched to any gene: 5. The germline gives CDR1 ENHRY, CDR2 SYGVKD. The CDR3 totals 16 residues. The CDR3 reads CAISAGTGGMNTEAFF. CDR3 coding DNA: TGTGCCATCAGCGCCGGGACAGGGGGCATGAACACTGAAGCTTTCTTT.

The chain recombines TRBV19 with TRBJ1-2; unclear D gene. Germline V lookup: CDR1 LNHDA, CDR2 SQIVND (reference sequence). This CDR3 is 13 amino acids long. Trimming cost V 7 bases and J 3 bases, with 12 bases left between them. CDR3 nucleotide sequence: TGTGCCAGTACCCGGACGGAATACTATGGCTACACCTTC. Its protein product is CASTRTEYYGYTF.